Below are 5 T cell receptor beta chains sequenced from a single sample in a study of blood T cell repertoires in COVID-19. Profiling relied on immunoSEQ multiplex PCR, and the TCRdb table lists in-frame clones only, not all of them. The table includes roughly 200,000 clones, about 83% detected once. The sequenced sample was peripheral blood. These TCRs come from a woman in her twenties or thirties with COVID-19, enrolled during active disease.

The J gene is TRBJ1-5, the V gene TRBV21-1; the table's D call, TRBD1, was not checked against the DNA. TRBV21-1 constitutes a pseudogene. The CDR3 is 15 amino acids. The CDR3 DNA reads TGTGCCAGCAGCCCGACAGGGGGACGCATCGAGCCCCAGCATTTT. Protein sequence: CASSPTGGRIEPQHF.

This clone has just a few counts. This sequence joins TRBV18 and TRBJ1-2, with a weak D call TRBD1 (6 bases). V gave up 8 bases and J gave up 7 bases, with 23 bases separating them. This CDR3 is built from 15 residues. Germline CDR1 and CDR2: KGHSH and LQKENI. CDR3 sequence reads: CASASGDGLGAGYTF. The DNA for the CDR3 is TGTGCCAGCGCCTCAGGGGACGGACTGGGGGCTGGCTACACCTTC.

This clone occurred a few times. This CDR3 reads CASSLVREQYF. CDR3 in DNA: TGTGCCAGCAGTTTAGTACGCGAGCAGTACTTC. The chain recombines TRBV6-2 or TRBV6-3 with TRBJ2-7; D is undetermined. Germline V lookup: CDR1 MNHEY, CDR2 SVGEGT. This CDR3 region has 11 residues. Trimming cost V 4 bases and J 6 bases, with 7 bases left between them.

The V call is TRBV11-2, the J call TRBJ1-2, with D unresolved. Trimming left V 7 bases short and J 2 bases short, with 14 bases between. Germline V gene data show CDR1 as SGHAT and CDR2 as FQNNGV. The CDR3 loop spans 14 amino acids. Here the CDR3 DNA reads TGTGCCAGCACCGTGGGTGCGGGGAACTATGGCTACACCTTC. The encoded protein is CASTVGAGNYGYTF.

This clone was seen more than once but under ten times. V and J are TRBV5-4 and TRBJ1-2; 10 bases are shared with TRBD1. This CDR3 spans 15 amino acids. The germline V gene encodes CDR1 SGHNT and CDR2 YYREEE (reference sequence). V shed 0 bases and J 6 bases; nucleotides not matched to a gene: 5. This CDR3 reads CASSLAVGTGDGYTF. CDR3 bases: TGTGCCAGCAGCTTGGCCGTCGGGACAGGGGATGGCTACACCTTC.